The 20 T cell receptor beta chains below come from one sample, sequenced in a study of radiotherapy plus CTLA-4 blockade in lung cancer. The table came from immunoSEQ multiplex PCR; TCRdb's copy has only in-frame clones and leaves some out. The sample includes 120,000 or so clones, 85% to 90% of them seen just once. The sequencing here drew on peripheral blood, taken from a patient treated with radiotherapy plus ipilimumab. These receptor sequences come from a human donor with non-small cell lung cancer that progressed on radiotherapy plus ipilimumab.

This chain links TRBV9 with TRBJ1-1, with D unclear. The V end lost 4 bases, the J end lost 5 bases, and 24 bases lay between the germline ends. Germline CDR1 SGDLS, CDR2 YYNGEE. The CDR3 has 17 amino acids. CDR3 nucleotide sequence: TGTGCCAGCAGCCCCTCAAGTGGGCAGTCCATTCAGACTGAAGCTTTCTTT. Its translation: CASSPSSGQSIQTEAFF. The full variable domain, with the rest looked up from reference TRBV9 and TRBJ1-1, is DSGVTQTPKHLITATGQRVTLRCSPRSGDLSVYWYQQSLDQGLQFLIQYYNGEERAKGNILERFSAQQFPDLHSELNLSSLELGDSALYFCASSPSSGQSIQTEAFFGQGTRLTVV.

The chain carries TRBV14 and TRBJ2-1, with no clear D. CDR1 is SGHDN, CDR2 FVKESK, per germline. The CDR3 loop spans 14 amino acids. V lost 6 bases, J lost 5 bases, and 14 bases lay in between. The CDR3 spells CASRNSTGNNEQFF. DNA of the CDR3: TGTGCCAGCAGGAACTCGACTGGGAACAATGAGCAGTTCTTC.

This chain uses TRBV2 with TRBJ2-7; the D gene is possibly TRBD1 (5 bases). Looked up from germline, CDR1 is SNHLY and CDR2 is FYNNEI. The CDR3 length is 14 residues. V lost 7 bases, J lost 0 bases, and 13 bases lay in between. The CDR3 DNA sequence: TGTGCCAGCATGTGGGCAGGGAACTCCTACGAGCAGTACTTC. This encodes CASMWAGNSYEQYF.

This clone occurred a few times. The chain links TRBV7-9 to TRBJ1-2, with 8 bases that match TRBD1. Germline V gene sequence: CDR1 SEHNR, CDR2 FQNEAQ (reference sequence). This CDR3 contains 13 residues. Germline trimming cut 4 bases from V and 7 bases from J; bases unmatched to any gene: 5. The CDR3 region is CASSSSGGFGYTF. In nucleotides, the CDR3 is TGTGCCAGCAGCTCATCAGGGGGCTTTGGCTACACCTTC.

Only one count was recorded for this clone. The genes are TRBV27 and TRBJ1-4; maybe TRBD1 (5 bases). Germline V gives CDR1 MNHEY, CDR2 SMNVEV (reference sequence). V was trimmed by 7 bases and J by 4 bases, leaving 16 bases between them. CDR3 length equals 15 residues. The CDR3 sequence is CASKNMGVINEKLFF. CDR3 nucleotide sequence: TGTGCCAGCAAGAACATGGGGGTGATTAATGAAAAACTGTTTTTT.

V usage is TRBV27 and J usage is TRBJ2-7; D remains ambiguous. With 6 bases removed from V and 3 bases from J, the gap between germline ends came to 6 bases. The CDR3 is made up of 11 amino acids. Germline CDR1 is MNHEY and CDR2 is SMNVEV (reference sequence). The CDR3, as DNA: TGTGCCAGCAGGAACCTCTACGAGCAGTACTTC. Amino acids: CASRNLYEQYF.

This chain links TRBV7-9 with TRBJ1-2, with D maybe TRBD1 (5 bases). In germline, CDR1 is SEHNR, CDR2 FQNEAQ (reference sequence). V lost 7 bases and J lost 8, with 14 bases in between. The CDR3 extends over 12 amino acids. CDR3: CASNARAEGYTF. CDR3 DNA sequence: TGTGCCAGCAACGCCAGGGCTGAAGGCTACACCTTC.

In this sample, this clone turned up once. V is TRBV6-1 and J is TRBJ1-2; possibly TRBD1 for D (6 bases). Germline V gene lookup returns CDR1 MNHNS and CDR2 SASEGT. The ends were cut back, 6 bases at V and 7 bases at J, with 18 bases in the middle. This CDR3 is 14 amino acids long. The DNA for the CDR3 is TGTGCCAGCAGCCCTAACCCAGGGGACATTGGCTACACCTTC. It is translated as CASSPNPGDIGYTF.

V and J are TRBV7-3 and TRBJ2-1; 8 nucleotides agree with TRBD2. Germline CDR1 and CDR2: SGHTA and FQGTGA. V dropped 5 bases and J dropped 6; count of bases not matched to a gene: 6. The CDR3 contains 14 residues. As DNA, the CDR3 is TGTGCCAGCAGCCTCGGGACTAGTGGCAATGAGCAGTTCTTC. It specifies CASSLGTSGNEQFF.

The chain joins TRBV29-1 to TRBJ1-1; D is ambiguous. The length of the CDR3 is 14 residues. V lost 4 bases, J lost 0 bases, and 12 bases lay in between. In germline, CDR1 is SQVTM, CDR2 ANQGSEA. In DNA, the CDR3 is TGCAGCGTTGTAGGGTCTGGGATGAACACTGAAGCTTTCTTT. It encodes CSVVGSGMNTEAFF.

The J gene is TRBJ2-6, the V gene TRBV21-1; the table names TRBD2, a call not compared with the DNA. TRBV21-1 is labeled a pseudogene. The length of the CDR3 is 17 residues. In DNA form, the CDR3 reads TGTGCCAGCAGCAGTTCTAGCGGGAGGGCTGGGGCCAACGTCCTGACTTTC. This codes for CASSSSSGRAGANVLTF.

This clone was seen only once. J is TRBJ2-1 and V is TRBV7-9, with D possibly being TRBD2 (6 bases). Germline V gene sequence: CDR1 SEHNR, CDR2 FQNEAQ (reference sequence). The CDR3 totals 16 residues. Trimming took 2 bases from V and 7 from J, leaving 18 bases between them. Here the CDR3 DNA reads TGTGCCAGCAGCTTATCCCTAAGTAGCGGTGTGAATGAGCAGTTCTTC. Translated, it gives CASSLSLSSGVNEQFF. The full variable domain, in which reference TRBV7-9 and TRBJ2-1 provide the parts outside the CDR3, is DTGVSQNPRHKITKRGQNVTFRCDPISEHNRLYWYRQTLGQGPEFLTYFQNEAQLEKSRLLSDRFSAERPKGSFSTLEIQRTEQGDSAMYLCASSLSLSSGVNEQFFGPGTRLTVL.

The chain carries TRBV2 and TRBJ1-4; D remains ambiguous. Per germline, CDR1 SNHLY and CDR2 FYNNEI. V was clipped by 10 bases and J by 8 bases, with 11 bases between them. The CDR3 totals 11 residues. CDR3 bases: TGTGCCACCTCAATAGGAGAAAAACTGTTTTTT. This translates into CATSIGEKLFF.

As to this clone: The junction differs from germline at one of its ends, possibly a read error. The V and J genes are TRBV7-9 and TRBJ1-3, with unresolved D. The CDR3 runs to 14 residues. Germline CDR1 and CDR2: SEHNR and FQNEAQ (reference sequence). The CDR3 spells CACSPERAGNTIYF. The CDR3 coding sequence is TGTGCCTGCAGCCCAGAGAGGGCCGGAAACACCATATATTTT.

The rearrangement links TRBV9 to TRBJ1-2, with D possibly matching TRBD1 (6 bases). The CDR3 totals 14 residues. V shed 0 bases and J shed 2 bases, with 8 bases lying between them. CDR1 and CDR2 from the germline V gene are SGDLS and YYNGEE. CDR3: CASSVGGGNYGYTF. The CDR3 DNA reads as TGTGCCAGCAGCGTAGGAGGGGGGAACTATGGCTACACCTTC. Full variable domain (rest looked up from reference TRBV9 and TRBJ1-2): DSGVTQTPKHLITATGQRVTLRCSPRSGDLSVYWYQQSLDQGLQFLIQYYNGEERAKGNILERFSAQQFPDLHSELNLSSLELGDSALYFCASSVGGGNYGYTFGSGTRLTVV.

The chain employs TRBV29-1 and TRBJ1-1; TRBD1 matches 12 bases. CDR3 length equals 15 residues. The V gene's germline CDR1 is SQVTM and CDR2 ANQGSEA. Unmatched junction bases numbered 16, after V lost 6 bases and J lost 11 bases. The CDR3 loop reads CSVSPGGTGGFEAFF. The CDR3 DNA reads TGCAGCGTCTCCCCCGGGGGGACAGGGGGCTTTGAGGCTTTCTTT.

The V and J genes are TRBV5-1 and TRBJ2-1; 12 bases are a match to TRBD2. Germline V gene sequence: CDR1 SGHRS, CDR2 YFSETQ. This CDR3 region has 16 residues. The J segment lost 3 bases and the V segment lost 2 bases, leaving 3 bases of the junction unmatched. The CDR3 bases are TGCGCCAGCAGCTTCAGGACTAGCGGGAACTACAATGAGCAGTTCTTC. This gives the protein CASSFRTSGNYNEQFF.

This CDR3 reads CASSLRDTDTQYF. CDR3 coding DNA: TGTGCCAGCAGCTTGCGGGACACAGATACGCAGTATTTT. The rearrangement uses TRBV5-4 and TRBJ2-3; D may be TRBD2 (5 bases). Trimming took off 1 base at V and 2 bases at J, with 5 bases between the two ends. Germline loops: CDR1 SGHNT, CDR2 YYREEE (reference sequence). The length of the CDR3 is 13 residues.

This clone occurred a few times. The rearrangement links TRBV5-4 to TRBJ1-3; D is uncertain. The CDR3 covers 15 residues. Germline lookup yields CDR1 SGHNT and CDR2 YYREEE (reference sequence). Trimming removed 4 bases from V and 4 bases from J, with 15 bases in between. The CDR3 region is CASSAPGKGGNTIYF. CDR3 coding DNA: TGTGCCAGCAGCGCCCCCGGGAAGGGAGGAAACACCATATATTTT.

V and J are TRBV5-6 and TRBJ1-5, with TRBD1 matching 9 bases. Losses at the gene ends were 4 bases for V and 5 bases for J; bases not matched to a gene: 7. Per germline, CDR1 SGHDT and CDR2 YYEEEE. The CDR3 runs to 15 residues. The CDR3 protein is CASSGGQGHDQPQHF. CDR3 DNA: TGTGCCAGCAGCGGAGGACAGGGGCACGATCAGCCCCAGCATTTT.